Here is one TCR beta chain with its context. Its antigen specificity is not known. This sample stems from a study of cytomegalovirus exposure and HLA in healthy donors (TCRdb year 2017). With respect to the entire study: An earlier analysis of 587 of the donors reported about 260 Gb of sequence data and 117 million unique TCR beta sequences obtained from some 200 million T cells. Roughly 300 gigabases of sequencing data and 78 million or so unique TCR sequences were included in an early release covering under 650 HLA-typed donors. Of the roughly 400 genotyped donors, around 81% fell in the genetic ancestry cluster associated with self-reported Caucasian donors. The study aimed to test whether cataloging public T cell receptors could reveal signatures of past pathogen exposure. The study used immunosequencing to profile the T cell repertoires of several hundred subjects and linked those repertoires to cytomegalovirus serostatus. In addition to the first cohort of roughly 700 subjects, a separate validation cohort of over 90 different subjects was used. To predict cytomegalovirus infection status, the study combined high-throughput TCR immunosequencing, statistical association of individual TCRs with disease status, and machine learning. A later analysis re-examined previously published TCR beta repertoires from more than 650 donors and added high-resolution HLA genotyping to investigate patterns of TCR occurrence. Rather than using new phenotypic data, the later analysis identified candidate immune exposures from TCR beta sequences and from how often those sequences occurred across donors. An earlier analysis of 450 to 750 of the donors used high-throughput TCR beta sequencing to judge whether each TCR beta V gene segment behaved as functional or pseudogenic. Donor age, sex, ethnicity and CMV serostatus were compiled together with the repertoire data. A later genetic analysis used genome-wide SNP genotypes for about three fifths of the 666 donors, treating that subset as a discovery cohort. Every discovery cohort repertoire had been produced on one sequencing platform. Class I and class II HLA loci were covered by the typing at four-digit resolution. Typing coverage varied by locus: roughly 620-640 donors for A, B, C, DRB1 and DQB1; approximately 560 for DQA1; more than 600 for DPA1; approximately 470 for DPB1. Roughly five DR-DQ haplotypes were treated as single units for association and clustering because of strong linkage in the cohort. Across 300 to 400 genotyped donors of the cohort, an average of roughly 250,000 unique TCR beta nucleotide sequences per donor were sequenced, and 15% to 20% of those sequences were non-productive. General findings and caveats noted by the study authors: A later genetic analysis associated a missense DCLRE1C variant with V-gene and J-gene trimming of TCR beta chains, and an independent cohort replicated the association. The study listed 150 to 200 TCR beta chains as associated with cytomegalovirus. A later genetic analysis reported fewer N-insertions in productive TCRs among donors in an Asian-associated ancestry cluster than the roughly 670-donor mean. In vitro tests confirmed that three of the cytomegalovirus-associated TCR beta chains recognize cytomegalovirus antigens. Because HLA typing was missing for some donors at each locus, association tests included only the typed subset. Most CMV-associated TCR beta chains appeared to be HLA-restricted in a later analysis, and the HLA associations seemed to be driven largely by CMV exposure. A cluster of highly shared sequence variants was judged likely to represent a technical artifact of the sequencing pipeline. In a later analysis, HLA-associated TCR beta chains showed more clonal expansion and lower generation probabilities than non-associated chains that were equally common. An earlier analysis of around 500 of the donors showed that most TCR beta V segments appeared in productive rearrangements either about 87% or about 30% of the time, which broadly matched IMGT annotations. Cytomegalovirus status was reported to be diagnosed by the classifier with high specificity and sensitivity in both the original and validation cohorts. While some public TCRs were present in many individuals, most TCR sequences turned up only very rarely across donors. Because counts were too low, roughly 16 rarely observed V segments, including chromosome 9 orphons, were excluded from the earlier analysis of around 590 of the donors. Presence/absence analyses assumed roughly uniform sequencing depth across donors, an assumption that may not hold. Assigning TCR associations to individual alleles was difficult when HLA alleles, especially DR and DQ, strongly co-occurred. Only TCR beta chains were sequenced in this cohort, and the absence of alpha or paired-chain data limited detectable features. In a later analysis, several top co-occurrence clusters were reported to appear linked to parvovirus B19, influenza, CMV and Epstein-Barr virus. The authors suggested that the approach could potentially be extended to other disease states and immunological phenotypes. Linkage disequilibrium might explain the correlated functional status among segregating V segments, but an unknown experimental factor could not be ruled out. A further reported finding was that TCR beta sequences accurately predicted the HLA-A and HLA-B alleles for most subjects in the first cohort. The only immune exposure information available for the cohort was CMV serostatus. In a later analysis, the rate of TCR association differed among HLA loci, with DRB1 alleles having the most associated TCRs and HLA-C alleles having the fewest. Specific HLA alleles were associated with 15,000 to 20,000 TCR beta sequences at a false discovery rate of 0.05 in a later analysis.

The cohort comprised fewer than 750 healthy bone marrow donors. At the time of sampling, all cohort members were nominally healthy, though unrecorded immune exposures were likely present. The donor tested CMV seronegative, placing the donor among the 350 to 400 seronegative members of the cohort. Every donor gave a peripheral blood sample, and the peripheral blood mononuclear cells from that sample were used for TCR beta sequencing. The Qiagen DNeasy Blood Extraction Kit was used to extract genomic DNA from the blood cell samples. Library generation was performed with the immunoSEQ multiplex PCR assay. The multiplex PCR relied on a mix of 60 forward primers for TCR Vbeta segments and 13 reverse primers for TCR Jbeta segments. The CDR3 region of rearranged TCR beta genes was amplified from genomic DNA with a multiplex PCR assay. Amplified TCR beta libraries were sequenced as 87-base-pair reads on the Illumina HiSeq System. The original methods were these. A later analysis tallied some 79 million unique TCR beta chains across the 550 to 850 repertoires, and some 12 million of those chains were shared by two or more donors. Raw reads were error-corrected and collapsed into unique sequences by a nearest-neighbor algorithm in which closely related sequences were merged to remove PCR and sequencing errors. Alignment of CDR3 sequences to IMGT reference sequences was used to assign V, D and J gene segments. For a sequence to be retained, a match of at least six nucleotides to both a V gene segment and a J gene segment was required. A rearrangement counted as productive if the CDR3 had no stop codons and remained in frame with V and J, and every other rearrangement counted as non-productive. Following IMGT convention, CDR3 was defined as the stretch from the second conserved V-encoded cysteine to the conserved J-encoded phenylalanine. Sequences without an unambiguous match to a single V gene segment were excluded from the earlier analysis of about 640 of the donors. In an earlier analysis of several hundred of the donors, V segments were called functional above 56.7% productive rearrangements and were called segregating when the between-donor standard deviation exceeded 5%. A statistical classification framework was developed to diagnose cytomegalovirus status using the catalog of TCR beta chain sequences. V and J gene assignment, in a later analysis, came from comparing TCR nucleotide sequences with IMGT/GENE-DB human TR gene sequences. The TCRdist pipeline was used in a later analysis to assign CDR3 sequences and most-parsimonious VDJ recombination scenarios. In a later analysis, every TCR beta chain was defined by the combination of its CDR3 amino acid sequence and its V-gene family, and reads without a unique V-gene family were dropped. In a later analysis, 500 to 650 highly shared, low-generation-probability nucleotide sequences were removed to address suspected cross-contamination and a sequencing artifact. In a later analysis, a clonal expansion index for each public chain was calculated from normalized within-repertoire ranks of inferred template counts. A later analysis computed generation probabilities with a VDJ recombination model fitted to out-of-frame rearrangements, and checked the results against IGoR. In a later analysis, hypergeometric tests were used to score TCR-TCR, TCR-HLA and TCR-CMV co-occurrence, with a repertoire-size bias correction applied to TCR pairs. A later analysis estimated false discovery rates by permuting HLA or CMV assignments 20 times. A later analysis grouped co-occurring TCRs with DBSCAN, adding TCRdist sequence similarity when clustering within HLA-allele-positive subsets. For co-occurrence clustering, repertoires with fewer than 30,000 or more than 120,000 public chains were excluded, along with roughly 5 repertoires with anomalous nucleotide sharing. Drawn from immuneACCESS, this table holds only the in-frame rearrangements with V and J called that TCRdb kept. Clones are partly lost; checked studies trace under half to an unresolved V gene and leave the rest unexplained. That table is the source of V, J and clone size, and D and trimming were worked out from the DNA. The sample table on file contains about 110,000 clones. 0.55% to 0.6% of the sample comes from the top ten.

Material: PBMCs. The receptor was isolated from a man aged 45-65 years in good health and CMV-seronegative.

The DNA reads TGTGCCACCAGCCCAGGGACTAGCGGGAGGACAGATACGCAGTATTTT. Its translation reads: CATSPGTSGRTDTQYF. Recombination connected TRBV15 to TRBJ2-3; the central 15 bases match TRBD2. Via the germline V gene (reference sequence), CDR1 is LNHNV and CDR2 YYDKDF. From cysteine to phenylalanine, the CDR3 is 16 amino acids long. Just CDR3 DNA is preserved here, 48 bases in frame from base 1. V trim: 5 bases; J trim: 3 bases; unmatched bases: 3.